This TCR beta chain was recovered during a study of blood T cell repertoires in COVID-19. Study details: Sources were T cells, B-cell-depleted T cells, or PBMCs; the material itself was cDNA or gDNA.

V was pared by 2 bases and J by 5 bases, with 15 bases between. Germline V gives CDR1 SQVTM, CDR2 ANQGSEA. CDR3 length: 14 residues. Authors' analysis steps: Reference gene primer amplification yielded estimated nucleated cell counts. The repertoire was sequenced with immunoSEQ multiplex PCR; TCRdb's copy has only in-frame clones and lacks some. V, J and clone size are taken as reported in that table, and D and trimming were inferred from the DNA itself. The table has 55,000 to 75,000 clones, roughly 88% seen once. This receptor was identified in a human donor in a cohort sampled during active COVID-19. The chain couples TRBV29-1 to TRBJ2-5; a weak D match, TRBD2 (7 bases). The specimen was peripheral blood. DNA for the CDR3: TGCAGCGTTGAACTGGGGGGGGCGGTGGAGACCCAGTACTTC. Its protein product is CSVELGGAVETQYF.